This record concerns one T cell receptor beta chain sequence. In the study's own analysis: Estimation of nucleated cell counts relied on the amplification of reference gene primers. The assay was immunoSEQ multiplex PCR, and TCRdb's table has in-frame clones only and misses some. V and J calls and clone size are those listed in that table; D and trimming were worked out from the DNA. The sample consists of over 50,000 clones, over 75% of them appearing once. This specimen belongs to a study of blood T cell repertoires in COVID-19. Study-wide context: Spain, Italy and the United States supplied samples that represented acute and convalescent COVID-19. The cDNA or gDNA used as material had been derived from T cells, B-cell-depleted T cells, or PBMCs.

The TCR comes from a man in his 60s with acute or convalescent COVID-19. The material sequenced was peripheral blood.

The CDR3 sequence: CASSIDLGQGSHSNQPQHF. CDR3 bases: TGTGCCAGTAGTATAGACCTCGGACAGGGCTCCCATAGCAATCAGCCCCAGCATTTT. The J gene is TRBJ1-5, the V gene TRBV19, with 8 positions matching TRBD1. With V trimmed by 0 bases and J by 0 bases, 10 bases remained unmatched. Germline-derived CDR1 and CDR2 are LNHDA and SQIVND (reference sequence). The CDR3 has 19 residues.